A single sample is the source of the 21 T cell receptor beta chains below, sequenced in a study of response to subunit inactivated influenza vaccine. TCRdb passed the RT-PCR reads through MiXCR, listing each CDR3 protein once. The table lists about 530,000 distinct CDR3 sequences, under 15% of them singletons. The specimen comprised PBMCs from blood, sampled 45 days after vaccination. The receptors originated from a man aged 50 to 59 who received an inactivated influenza vaccine.

This clonotype has more than one count but fewer than ten. The chain combines TRBV7-2 with TRBJ2-3; 12 nucleotides line up with TRBD2. J lost 6 bases, V lost 6 bases, and 7 bases had no gene match. The CDR3 is 15 residues long. CDR1 SGHTA and CDR2 FQGNSA come from the germline V gene. This CDR3 is CASSSRTSGADTQYF. CDR3 DNA sequence: TGTGCCAGCAGTTCTCGGACTAGCGGGGCTGATACGCAGTATTTT.

This clonotype was counted only a few times. The genes are TRBV11-2 and TRBJ2-2; 8 positions agree with TRBD1. The CDR3 runs to 15 residues. The J segment lost 4 bases and the V segment lost 4 bases, leaving 5 bases of the junction unmatched. Germline V gene lookup returns CDR1 SGHAT and CDR2 FQNNGV. The CDR3 nucleotides are TGTGCCAGCAGCTCGACAGGGGCCGGCACCGGGGAGCTGTTTTTT. Its protein is CASSSTGAGTGELFF.

This clonotype was observed a few times. This chain joins TRBV29-1 and TRBJ2-7, with unresolved D. Germline V CDR1 and CDR2: SQVTM, ANQGSEA. The CDR3 consists of 12 residues. The V and J ends lost 4 bases and 2 bases respectively, with 9 bases between them. CDR3 sequence: CSVVETPYEQYF. For the CDR3, the DNA is TGCAGCGTTGTAGAAACCCCCTACGAGCAGTACTTC.

The V call is TRBV27, the J call TRBJ2-2; no firm D call. V gave up 6 bases and J gave up 4 bases, with 9 bases separating them. Germline assignment: CDR1 MNHEY and CDR2 SMNVEV (reference sequence). The CDR3 is 13 residues long. CDR3 sequence reads: CASRRSGTGELFF. The CDR3 DNA sequence: TGTGCCAGCAGACGGTCCGGCACCGGGGAGCTGTTTTTT.

This clonotype was counted between two and nine times. The gene calls are TRBV20-1 and TRBJ1-1; D may be TRBD1 (5 bases). The CDR3 has 15 amino acids. Trimming stripped 5 bases from V and 2 bases from J, with 18 bases between. CDR1 is DFQATT, CDR2 SNEGSKA, per germline (reference sequence). CDR3 DNA: TGCAGTGCTCTAAACTTCCGGGGACTCAACACTGAAGCTTTCTTT. It encodes CSALNFRGLNTEAFF.

The rearrangement joins TRBV10-3 to TRBJ2-1, with D possibly called TRBD1 or TRBD2 (9 bases each). The CDR3 is 15 amino acids. V was clipped by 0 bases and J by 10 bases, with 16 bases between them. Germline lookup yields CDR1 ENHRY and CDR2 SYGVKD. CDR3 in amino acids: CAISESTSGQGEQFF. The DNA for the CDR3 is TGTGCCATCAGTGAGTCGACTAGCGGACAGGGGGAGCAGTTCTTC.

The chain carries TRBV7-2 and TRBJ2-1; perhaps TRBD1 as D (6 bases). V was trimmed by 5 bases and J by 7 bases, leaving 15 bases between them. This CDR3 spans 14 amino acids. CDR1 SGHTA and CDR2 FQGNSA come from the germline V gene. The CDR3 coding sequence is TGTGCCAGCAGCCCGCAGTACACAGGGAATGAGCAGTTCTTC. As protein: CASSPQYTGNEQFF.

This clonotype was observed many times. The chain recombines TRBV20-1 with TRBJ1-5; D possibly corresponds to TRBD1 (6 bases). Trimming removed 0 bases at V and 4 bases at J, with 7 bases between. The V gene's germline CDR1 is DFQATT and CDR2 SNEGSKA (reference sequence). The CDR3 consists of 13 residues. The chain's CDR3 is CSAREQGNQPQHF. In nucleotides, the CDR3 is TGCAGTGCTAGAGAGCAGGGGAATCAGCCCCAGCATTTT.

The chain carries TRBV9 and TRBJ2-3; 7 bases agree with TRBD1. CDR1 and CDR2 (germline): SGDLS, YYNGEE. The CDR3 extends over 16 amino acids. V trimming: 4 bases; J trimming: 1 base; junction bases outside the gene matches: 9. CDR3 amino acids: CASSTSTGWGTDTQYF. The CDR3 DNA is TGTGCCAGCAGCACATCGACAGGGTGGGGCACAGATACGCAGTATTTT.

This clonotype came up a few times. This chain uses TRBV29-1 with TRBJ1-1, with D perhaps TRBD1 (6 bases). Deletions cut 1 base from V and 1 base from J, with 19 bases between. There are 17 residues in the CDR3. Germline assignment: CDR1 SQVTM and CDR2 ANQGSEA. The CDR3 protein is CSVEGRGGGTPNTEAFF. CDR3 in DNA: TGCAGCGTTGAAGGCAGGGGTGGGGGCACACCGAACACTGAAGCTTTCTTT.

The rearrangement joins TRBV10-3 to TRBJ2-1, with D tentatively TRBD1 (5 bases). CDR3 length: 14 residues. The germline V gene encodes CDR1 ENHRY and CDR2 SYGVKD. V was shortened by 3 bases and J by 6 bases, with 12 bases between the two germline ends. CDR3 nucleotide sequence: TGTGCCATCAGTGATTTTGCACAGGTCAATGAGCAGTTCTTC. It translates to CAISDFAQVNEQFF.

The chain carries TRBV2 and TRBJ2-2; 7 nucleotides agree with TRBD1. Losses at the gene ends were 7 bases for V and 1 base for J; bases not matched to a gene: 3. Germline V gene sequence: CDR1 SNHLY, CDR2 FYNNEI. The CDR3 extends over 14 amino acids. The CDR3 here is CASKRQGNTGELFF. In nucleotides, the CDR3 is TGTGCCAGCAAGAGACAGGGGAACACCGGGGAGCTGTTTTTT.

This clonotype was seen repeatedly, ten times or more. V is TRBV6-5 and J is TRBJ2-3, with D unresolved. V was pared by 0 bases and J by 4 bases, with 8 bases between. CDR1 and CDR2 from the germline V gene are MNHEY and SVGAGI. CDR3 length equals 14 residues. DNA of the CDR3: TGTGCCAGCAGTTACTCACCCGGAGCAGATACGCAGTATTTT. Translated: CASSYSPGADTQYF.

Many counts were recorded for this clonotype. The CDR3 loop is CASSLGASRNPQFF. The CDR3 DNA sequence: TGTGCCAGCAGCTTAGGGGCTAGCCGGAACCCCCAGTTCTTC. This chain connects TRBV7-9 to TRBJ2-1, with TRBD2 as a possible D gene (5 bases). The CDR3 consists of 14 residues. The V gene lost 1 base and the J gene lost 13 bases, with 17 bases spanning the gap. The germline V gene has CDR1 SEHNR and CDR2 FQNEAQ (reference sequence).

This clonotype turned up a few times. CDR3 amino acids: CSVVPGLAGMTYEQYF. CDR3 DNA: TGCAGCGTCGTCCCGGGACTAGCGGGAATGACCTACGAGCAGTACTTC. This rearrangement joins TRBV29-1 to TRBJ2-7, with 13 bases matching TRBD2. The CDR3 totals 16 residues. Trimming took 6 bases from V and 2 from J; bases not matched to a gene: 10. Germline V gene sequence: CDR1 SQVTM, CDR2 ANQGSEA.

This clonotype has ten or more counts. This sequence joins TRBV5-1 and TRBJ1-1; the D gene is possibly TRBD1 (5 bases). Germline V gene lookup returns CDR1 SGHRS and CDR2 YFSETQ. CDR3 size: 14 residues. Trimming cost V 3 bases and J 1 base, with 10 bases left between them. CDR3 protein: CASSSSTGNTEAFF. Written as DNA, the CDR3 is TGCGCCAGCAGCTCGAGTACAGGGAACACTGAAGCTTTCTTT.

V gene TRBV7-2 combines with J gene TRBJ2-7, with D hard to call. This CDR3 comprises 15 residues. V lost 2 bases and J 2 bases, leaving 13 bases between the germline ends. Germline V gene data show CDR1 as SGHTA and CDR2 as FQGNSA. The DNA for the CDR3 is TGTGCCAGCAGCTTAAGACGGACCGTTACCTACGAGCAGTACTTC. Translated: CASSLRRTVTYEQYF.

This clonotype appeared a few times. This chain links TRBV4-3 with TRBJ2-2; the match to TRBD1 covers 10 bases. The germline V gene has CDR1 LGHNA and CDR2 YSLEER. The CDR3 extends over 14 amino acids. Trimming removed 11 bases from V and 6 bases from J; junction bases left unmatched: 9. The CDR3 spells CAANAGTGAGELFF. In DNA, the CDR3 is TGCGCCGCAAACGCTGGGACAGGGGCCGGGGAGCTGTTTTTT.

This chain uses TRBV11-2 with TRBJ1-6; TRBD1 matches at 11 bases. The CDR3 is made up of 17 amino acids. Germline CDR1 is SGHAT and CDR2 is FQNNGV. Germline trimming cut 5 bases from V and 2 bases from J; bases unmatched to any gene: 5. The CDR3 DNA sequence: TGTGCCAGCAGCCCCGGGACAGGGGGGACCTATAATTCACCCCTCCACTTT. This encodes CASSPGTGGTYNSPLHF.

The rearrangement joins TRBV15 to TRBJ2-3; D is perhaps TRBD1 (5 bases). The germline V and J ends were trimmed by 0 bases and 4 bases, with 11 bases remaining between them. Germline assignment: CDR1 LNHNV and CDR2 YYDKDF (reference sequence). This CDR3 has 15 amino acids. The CDR3 bases are TGTGCCACCAGCAGAGAGGACAAGGGCCCAGATACGCAGTATTTT. It codes for CATSREDKGPDTQYF.

About this clonotype: This may stem from a read error, because a much larger clone lies one nucleotide away. This rearrangement joins TRBV11-1 to TRBJ2-3, with TRBD2 matching 13 bases. Germline trimming cut 5 bases from V and 4 bases from J; bases unmatched to any gene: 12. Germline lookup yields CDR1 SGHAT and CDR2 FQDESV (reference sequence). CDR3 size: 18 residues. The CDR3 sequence is CASSLWTSGGVNADTQYF. The CDR3, as DNA: TGTGCCAGCAGCCTGTGGACTAGCGGGGGAGTTAACGCAGATACGCAGTATTTT.